A selection of T cell receptor beta chains follows, all from one sample in a study of T cell responses to AZD1222 COVID-19 vaccine. The method was immunoSEQ multiplex PCR; TCRdb's version includes in-frame clones alone and lacks a portion of them. The profile shows roughly 100,000 clones, around 80% of them singletons. The specimen comprised peripheral blood, sampled on day 0 of AZD1222 vaccination. The receptor set was obtained from an adult in good health. CDR3s include the opening cysteine and the closing phenylalanine or tryptophan. D genes are given only for firm matches. Where a row states a size, it is once, few, many or the class of an expanded clone; other rows omit it.

abundance: once; j_gene: TRBJ1-1; v_gene: TRBV4-1; d_gene: NA; CDR3aa: CASSQDLKAFF; CDR3nt: TGCGCCAGCAGCCAAGACCTGAAAGCTTTCTTT
abundance: NA; j_gene: TRBJ1-1; v_gene: TRBV14; d_gene: TRBD1; CDR3aa: CASSETGAQNTEAFF; CDR3nt: TGTGCCAGCAGCGAAACAGGGGCGCAGAACACTGAAGCTTTCTTT
abundance: NA; j_gene: TRBJ1-2; v_gene: TRBV9; d_gene: NA; CDR3aa: CASSIDRDANYGYTF; CDR3nt: TGTGCCAGCAGCATCGACCGAGATGCTAACTATGGCTACACCTTC
abundance: NA; j_gene: TRBJ2-1; v_gene: TRBV2; d_gene: NA; CDR3aa: CASSEMREQFF; CDR3nt: TGTGCCAGCAGTGAAATGAGGGAGCAGTTCTTC
abundance: NA; j_gene: TRBJ1-2; v_gene: TRBV25-1; d_gene: TRBD1; CDR3aa: CASSESDRGYTF; CDR3nt: TGTGCCAGCAGTGAATCGGACAGGGGCTACACCTTC
abundance: NA; j_gene: TRBJ2-1; v_gene: TRBV19; d_gene: NA; CDR3aa: CASSKGPYNEQFF; CDR3nt: TGTGCCAGTAGTAAGGGACCTTACAATGAGCAGTTCTTC
abundance: NA; j_gene: TRBJ1-2; v_gene: TRBV6-6; d_gene: TRBD1; CDR3aa: CASSLSPGTGSLNYGYTF; CDR3nt: TGTGCCAGCAGTCTCAGTCCCGGGACAGGGTCCCTAAACTATGGCTACACCTTC
abundance: NA; j_gene: TRBJ2-7; v_gene: TRBV7-2; d_gene: TRBD1; CDR3aa: CASSPLADRGFYEQYF; CDR3nt: TGTGCCAGCAGCCCTCTGGCGGACAGGGGGTTCTACGAGCAGTACTTC
abundance: once; j_gene: TRBJ1-4; v_gene: TRBV10-2; d_gene: TRBD1; CDR3aa: CASSGDRAASATNEKLFF; CDR3nt: TGCGCCAGCAGTGGGGACAGGGCAGCATCCGCAACTAATGAAAAACTGTTTTTT
abundance: NA; j_gene: TRBJ2-3; v_gene: TRBV6-1; d_gene: TRBD1; CDR3aa: CASSERTGATDTQYF; CDR3nt: TGTGCCAGCAGTGAGAGGACAGGGGCGACAGATACGCAGTATTTT
abundance: few; j_gene: TRBJ1-5; v_gene: TRBV6-5; d_gene: NA; CDR3aa: CATWTGNQPQHF; CDR3nt: TGTGCCACTTGGACTGGGAATCAGCCCCAGCATTTT
abundance: NA; j_gene: TRBJ2-7; v_gene: TRBV9; d_gene: NA; CDR3aa: CASSPNRAEQYF; CDR3nt: TGTGCCAGCAGCCCAAACAGGGCCGAGCAGTACTTC
abundance: NA; j_gene: TRBJ2-1; v_gene: TRBV5-6; d_gene: TRBD2; CDR3aa: CASSGAGAPFF; CDR3nt: TGTGCCAGCAGCGGAGCGGGGGCTCCGTTCTTC
abundance: NA; j_gene: TRBJ1-5; v_gene: TRBV5-8; d_gene: NA; CDR3aa: CASSPDYSNQPQHF; CDR3nt: TGTGCCAGCAGTCCAGATTATAGCAATCAGCCCCAGCATTTT
abundance: NA; j_gene: TRBJ2-4; v_gene: TRBV5-6; d_gene: NA; CDR3aa: CASSTTGAKNIQYF; CDR3nt: TGTGCCAGCAGCACAACAGGGGCCAAAAACATTCAGTACTTC
abundance: NA; j_gene: TRBJ1-2; v_gene: TRBV7-9; d_gene: TRBD1; CDR3aa: CASSLEGQGAGYTF; CDR3nt: TGTGCCAGCAGCTTAGAGGGACAGGGGGCTGGCTACACCTTC
abundance: NA; j_gene: TRBJ1-4; v_gene: TRBV7-2; d_gene: NA; CDR3aa: CASSPLTTSSATNEKLFF; CDR3nt: TGTGCCAGCAGCCCTCTAACAACCTCCTCTGCAACTAATGAAAAACTGTTTTTT
abundance: NA; j_gene: TRBJ2-1; v_gene: TRBV9; d_gene: TRBD2; CDR3aa: CASSANLAGGLGNEQFF; CDR3nt: TGTGCCAGCAGCGCCAACCTAGCGGGGGGGCTTGGCAATGAGCAGTTCTTC
abundance: NA; j_gene: TRBJ1-2; v_gene: TRBV2; d_gene: TRBD1; CDR3aa: CASSVGGGRGYTF; CDR3nt: TGTGCCAGCAGTGTAGGAGGGGGCCGTGGCTACACCTTC
abundance: NA; j_gene: TRBJ1-3; v_gene: TRBV4-1; d_gene: TRBD1; CDR3aa: CASSQDGPPDRHSGNTIYF; CDR3nt: TGCGCCAGCAGCCAAGACGGACCCCCGGACAGGCACTCTGGAAACACCATATATTTT
abundance: NA; j_gene: TRBJ1-6; v_gene: TRBV18; d_gene: NA; CDR3aa: CASSPGQSLHF; CDR3nt: TGTGCCAGCTCACCCGGTCAATCCCTCCACTTT
abundance: NA; j_gene: TRBJ1-5; v_gene: TRBV6-5; d_gene: TRBD1; CDR3aa: CASSYSRQGGGQPQHF; CDR3nt: TGTGCCAGCAGTTACTCTAGACAGGGAGGCGGTCAGCCCCAGCATTTT
abundance: once; j_gene: TRBJ2-6; v_gene: TRBV5-4; d_gene: NA; CDR3aa: CASSPADRYGANVLTF; CDR3nt: TGTGCCAGCAGCCCAGCCGACAGGTACGGGGCCAACGTCCTGACTTTC
abundance: once; j_gene: TRBJ2-5; v_gene: TRBV12-3/TRBV12-4; d_gene: NA; CDR3aa: CASSLKRETQYF; CDR3nt: TGTGCCAGCAGTTTAAAGAGAGAGACCCAGTACTTC
abundance: NA; j_gene: TRBJ1-5; v_gene: TRBV10-3; d_gene: NA; CDR3aa: CAISPQSNQPQHF; CDR3nt: TGTGCCATCTCGCCACAGAGCAATCAGCCCCAGCATTTT
abundance: NA; j_gene: TRBJ1-5; v_gene: TRBV19; d_gene: TRBD1; CDR3aa: CASSKGTDSNQPQHF; CDR3nt: TGTGCCAGTAGTAAGGGGACAGATAGCAATCAGCCCCAGCATTTT
abundance: few; j_gene: TRBJ1-4; v_gene: TRBV7-9; d_gene: TRBD1; CDR3aa: CASSRTGATNEKLFF; CDR3nt: TGTGCCAGCAGCCGGACAGGGGCAACTAATGAAAAACTGTTTTTT
abundance: NA; j_gene: TRBJ2-1; v_gene: TRBV5-6; d_gene: NA; CDR3aa: CASSTGSGTYNEQFF; CDR3nt: TGTGCCAGCAGTACCGGTAGCGGAACCTACAATGAGCAGTTCTTC
abundance: NA; j_gene: TRBJ1-5; v_gene: TRBV19; d_gene: TRBD1; CDR3aa: CASSQRTGPGQPQHF; CDR3nt: TGTGCCAGTAGTCAAAGGACAGGGCCGGGTCAGCCCCAGCATTTT
abundance: once; j_gene: TRBJ2-1; v_gene: TRBV5-1; d_gene: TRBD1; CDR3aa: CASRHSGTDYNEQFF; CDR3nt: TGCGCCAGCAGACACTCCGGGACAGACTACAATGAGCAGTTCTTC
abundance: NA; j_gene: TRBJ1-4; v_gene: TRBV3-1/TRBV3-2; d_gene: NA; CDR3aa: CASSQDKGGGEKLFF; CDR3nt: TGTGCCAGCAGCCAAGATAAGGGGGGAGGTGAAAAACTGTTTTTT
abundance: NA; j_gene: TRBJ1-6; v_gene: TRBV10-3; d_gene: NA; CDR3aa: CAISESLGLSPLHF; CDR3nt: TGTGCCATCAGTGAGTCCCTAGGTCTGTCACCCCTCCACTTT
abundance: NA; j_gene: TRBJ1-4; v_gene: TRBV2; d_gene: NA; CDR3aa: CASSGTRRANEKLFF; CDR3nt: TGTGCCAGCAGTGGGACCCGGAGGGCTAATGAAAAACTGTTTTTT
abundance: NA; j_gene: TRBJ1-6; v_gene: TRBV10-3; d_gene: NA; CDR3aa: CAISPGVADNSPLHF; CDR3nt: TGTGCCATCAGCCCGGGAGTAGCAGATAATTCACCCCTCCACTTT
abundance: few; j_gene: TRBJ1-1; v_gene: TRBV18; d_gene: TRBD1; CDR3aa: CASSDGQGANTEAFF; CDR3nt: TGTGCCAGCTCGGACGGGCAGGGGGCAAACACTGAAGCTTTCTTT
abundance: NA; j_gene: TRBJ1-2; v_gene: TRBV5-1; d_gene: TRBD1; CDR3aa: CASSLAGGNYGYTF; CDR3nt: TGCGCCAGCAGCCTAGCAGGGGGCAACTATGGCTACACCTTC
abundance: NA; j_gene: TRBJ2-3; v_gene: TRBV5-6; d_gene: NA; CDR3aa: CASSLRGADTQYF; CDR3nt: TGTGCCAGCAGCTTGAGAGGGGCGGATACGCAGTATTTT
abundance: NA; j_gene: TRBJ2-7; v_gene: TRBV12-5; d_gene: NA; CDR3aa: CASGLGATYEQYF; CDR3nt: TGTGCTAGTGGTTTGGGGGCGACCTACGAGCAGTACTTC
abundance: NA; j_gene: TRBJ1-2; v_gene: TRBV5-5; d_gene: NA; CDR3aa: CASREQARHGYTF; CDR3nt: TGTGCCAGCAGGGAGCAGGCGCGCCATGGCTACACCTTC
abundance: NA; j_gene: TRBJ1-2; v_gene: TRBV5-4; d_gene: NA; CDR3aa: CASSLAGGNYGYTF; CDR3nt: TGTGCCAGCAGCTTGGCCGGGGGTAACTATGGCTACACCTTC